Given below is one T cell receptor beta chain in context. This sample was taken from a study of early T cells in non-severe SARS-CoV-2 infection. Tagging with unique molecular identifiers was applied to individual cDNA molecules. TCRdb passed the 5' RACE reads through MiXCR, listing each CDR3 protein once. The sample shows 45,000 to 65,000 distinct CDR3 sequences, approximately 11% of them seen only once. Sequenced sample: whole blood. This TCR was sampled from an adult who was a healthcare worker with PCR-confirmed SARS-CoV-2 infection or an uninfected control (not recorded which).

In nucleotides, the CDR3 is TGTGCCAGCAGTATCGAAGGGACGGAGAACACTGAAGCTTTCTTT. This encodes CASSIEGTENTEAFF. The chain links TRBV11-2 to TRBJ1-1; weak D call: TRBD1 (5 bases). This CDR3 is 15 amino acids long. Trimming left V 6 bases short and J 1 base short, with 15 bases between. The germline V gene has CDR1 SGHAT and CDR2 FQNNGV.